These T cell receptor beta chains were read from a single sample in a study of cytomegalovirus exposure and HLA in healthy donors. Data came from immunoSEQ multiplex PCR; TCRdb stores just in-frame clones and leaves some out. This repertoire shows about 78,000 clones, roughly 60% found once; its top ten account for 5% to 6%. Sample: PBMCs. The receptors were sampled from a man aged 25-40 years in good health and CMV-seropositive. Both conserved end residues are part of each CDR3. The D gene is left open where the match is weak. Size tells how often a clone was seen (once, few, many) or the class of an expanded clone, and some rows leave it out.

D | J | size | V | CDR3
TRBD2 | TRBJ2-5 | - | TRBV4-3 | CASSPGLGWETQYF
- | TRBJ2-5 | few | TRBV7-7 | CASSFSRQETQYF
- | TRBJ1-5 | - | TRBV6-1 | CASSTGSNNQPQHF
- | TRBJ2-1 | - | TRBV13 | CASSLRGNEQFF
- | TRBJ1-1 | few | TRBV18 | CASSLQGGTEAFF
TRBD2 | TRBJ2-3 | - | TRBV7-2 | CASSFDSRSGGPDTQYF
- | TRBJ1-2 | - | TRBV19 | CASSSRPGQRNGGYTF
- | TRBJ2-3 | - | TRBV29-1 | CSVGDGLRSTDTQYF
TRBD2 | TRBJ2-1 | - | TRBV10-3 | CAISHGTSGGSYNEQFF
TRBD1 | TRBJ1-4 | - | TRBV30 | CAWKLGQGANTNEKLFF
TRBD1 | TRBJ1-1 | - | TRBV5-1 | CASSLVPDREKGIEAFF
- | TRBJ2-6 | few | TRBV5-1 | CASSLGASGANVLTF
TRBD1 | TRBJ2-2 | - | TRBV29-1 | CSVKDRVNTGELFF
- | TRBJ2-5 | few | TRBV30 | CAWSRDNKETQYF
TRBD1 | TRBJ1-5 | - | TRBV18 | CASSPRQGGNQPQHF
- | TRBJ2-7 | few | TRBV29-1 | CSVVTMKSYEQYF
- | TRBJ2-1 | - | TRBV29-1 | CSVEDLHNEQFF
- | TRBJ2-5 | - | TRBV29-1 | CSVAGEETQYF
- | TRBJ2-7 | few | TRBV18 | CASSRPGTSYEQYF
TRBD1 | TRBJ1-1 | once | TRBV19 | CASSKPQTGVVEAFF
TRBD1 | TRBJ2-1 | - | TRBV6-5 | CASSPQGGHYNEQFF
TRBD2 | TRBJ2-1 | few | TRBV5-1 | CASSLFITAGENEQFF
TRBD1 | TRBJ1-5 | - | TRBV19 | CASLSGDRAQPQHF
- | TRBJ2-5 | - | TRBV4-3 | CASSQELRETQYF
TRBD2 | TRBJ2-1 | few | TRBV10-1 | CASRAGSGGPSDEQFF
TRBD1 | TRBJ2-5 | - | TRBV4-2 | CASSSTGGPRETQYF
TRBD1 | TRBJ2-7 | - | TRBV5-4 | CASSLGQGFNEQYF
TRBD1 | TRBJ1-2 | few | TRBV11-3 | CASSYTAGGVHGYTF